Listed below are T cell receptor beta chains from one sample, sequenced in a study of blood T cell repertoires in COVID-19. The assay was immunoSEQ multiplex PCR, and TCRdb's table has in-frame clones only and misses some. The sample includes under 200,000 clones, about 81% seen only once; the top ten take roughly 7.1%. Sequencing was performed on peripheral blood. All receptors come from an older woman with COVID-19, enrolled during active disease. Both conserved end residues are part of each CDR3. D genes are given only for firm matches. Clone size is stated in some rows and not others, as once, few, many or a class when expanded.

j_gene,len,d_gene,abundance,v_gene,CDR3aa,CDR3nt
TRBJ2-1,13,NA,NA,TRBV6-2/TRBV6-3,CASSSSAYNEQFF,TGTGCCAGCAGTTCGTCCGCCTACAATGAGCAGTTCTTC
TRBJ1-5,15,TRBD1,once,TRBV7-2,CASSSTGSSNQPQHF,TGTGCCAGCAGCTCGACAGGGAGTAGCAATCAGCCCCAGCATTTT
TRBJ2-7,15,TRBD1,NA,TRBV27,CASSLIGTGGSEQYF,TGTGCCAGCAGTTTGATAGGGACAGGGGGCTCCGAGCAGTACTTC
TRBJ2-1,17,TRBD2,NA,TRBV6-2/TRBV6-3,CASSYSGLAAYYNEQFF,TGTGCCAGCAGTTACTCGGGGCTAGCGGCCTATTACAATGAGCAGTTCTTC
TRBJ2-2,14,TRBD1,NA,TRBV10-1,CASSGTGNTGELFF,TGCGCCAGCAGTGGGACAGGGAACACCGGGGAGCTGTTTTTT
TRBJ2-5,16,TRBD1,NA,TRBV5-1,CASSLSPGGSGETQYF,TGCGCCAGCAGCTTATCCCCAGGGGGCTCCGGAGAGACCCAGTACTTC
TRBJ2-5,14,TRBD1,once,TRBV7-7,CASSLDRAQETQYF,TGTGCTAGCAGCCTCGACAGGGCGCAAGAGACCCAGTACTTC
TRBJ2-7,16,NA,NA,TRBV5-4,CASSQQLRGKKYEQYF,TGTGCCAGCAGCCAGCAACTTCGCGGGAAGAAATACGAGCAGTACTTC
TRBJ2-7,14,NA,NA,TRBV15,CATSRGGSSYEQYF,TGTGCCACCAGCAGAGGTGGGAGCTCCTACGAGCAGTACTTC
TRBJ2-5,14,TRBD1,NA,TRBV7-9,CASSSQGFGETQYF,TGTGCCAGCAGCTCACAGGGGTTCGGGGAGACCCAGTACTTC
TRBJ1-4,12,NA,NA,TRBV7-9,CAIGNFNEKLFF,TGTGCCATCGGGAACTTTAATGAAAAACTGTTTTTT
TRBJ2-7,13,NA,NA,TRBV5-1,CASSLDGLYEQYF,TGCGCCAGCAGCTTGGATGGCCTGTACGAGCAGTACTTC
TRBJ2-6,18,TRBD2,NA,TRBV7-9,CASSFTSGERSGANVLTF,TGTGCCAGCAGCTTCACTAGCGGCGAGCGCTCTGGGGCCAACGTCCTGACTTTC
TRBJ1-1,12,NA,NA,TRBV6-5,CASSYSRGEAFF,TGTGCCAGCAGTTACTCGCGCGGTGAAGCTTTCTTT
TRBJ2-2,21,TRBD2,NA,TRBV4-1,CASSQPPGLAGGNRNTGELFF,TGCGCCAGCAGCCAACCCCCGGGACTAGCGGGAGGCAACCGGAACACCGGGGAGCTGTTTTTT
TRBJ2-5,16,NA,NA,TRBV20-1,CSASGDRSPGQETQYF,TGCAGTGCTAGTGGGGATCGTAGCCCGGGACAAGAGACCCAGTACTTC
TRBJ2-3,17,TRBD2,NA,TRBV19,CASSPHGGGRGTDTQYF,TGTGCCAGTAGTCCGCACGGGGGGGGTCGAGGCACAGATACGCAGTATTTT
TRBJ1-1,12,NA,NA,TRBV6-5,CASRGTNTEAFF,TGTGCCAGCCGGGGGACGAACACTGAAGCTTTCTTT
TRBJ1-1,13,NA,NA,TRBV5-6,CASSLALDGEAFF,TGTGCCAGCAGCTTGGCTCTCGACGGGGAAGCTTTCTTT
TRBJ2-1,15,TRBD2,NA,TRBV7-8,CASSLGLAGHNEQFF,TGTGCCAGCAGCTTAGGCCTAGCGGGGCACAATGAGCAGTTCTTC
TRBJ1-1,17,NA,NA,TRBV18,CASSDRASQRENTEAFF,TGTGCCAGCTCGGACCGGGCCTCACAGCGGGAGAACACTGAAGCTTTCTTT
TRBJ2-7,15,TRBD2,NA,TRBV30,CAWGRASGRPHEQYF,TGTGCCTGGGGAAGAGCTAGCGGGAGACCCCACGAGCAGTACTTC
TRBJ2-1,13,NA,once,TRBV9,CASSETTYNEQFF,TGTGCCAGCAGCGAGACTACCTACAATGAGCAGTTCTTC
TRBJ2-2,15,TRBD2,NA,TRBV19,CASSVSGGAYGELFF,TGTGCCAGTAGTGTTAGCGGGGGCGCCTACGGGGAGCTGTTTTTT
TRBJ1-1,15,NA,NA,TRBV7-2,CASSLVGSSNTEAFF,TGTGCCAGCAGCTTAGTGGGCAGCTCAAACACTGAAGCTTTCTTT
TRBJ2-2,14,NA,NA,TRBV4-2,CASSRGSGTGELFF,TGTGCCAGCAGCCGAGGGTCCGGCACCGGGGAGCTGTTTTTT
TRBJ2-5,15,TRBD2,NA,TRBV7-2,CASSPGLAGRETQYF,TGTGCCAGCAGCCCGGGACTAGCGGGAAGGGAGACCCAGTACTTC
TRBJ1-1,14,NA,NA,TRBV6-5,CASSIRGRHTEAFF,TGTGCCAGCAGCATCCGTGGGAGGCACACTGAAGCTTTCTTT
TRBJ1-4,15,TRBD1,NA,TRBV3-1/TRBV3-2,CASSHTGTGNEKLFF,TGTGCCAGCAGCCATACCGGGACAGGGAATGAAAAACTGTTTTTT
TRBJ1-2,14,TRBD1,NA,TRBV3-1/TRBV3-2,CASSRTGADYGYTF,TGTGCCAGCAGCCGGACAGGGGCAGACTATGGCTACACCTTC
TRBJ2-3,17,NA,NA,TRBV7-6,CASSSAFGRGSTDTQYF,TGTGCCAGCAGCTCGGCTTTCGGGCGGGGAAGCACAGATACGCAGTATTTT
TRBJ2-7,15,TRBD2,once,TRBV6-5,CASSNGLAGLYEQYF,TGTGCCAGCAGCAACGGACTAGCGGGTCTTTACGAGCAGTACTTC
TRBJ2-5,13,NA,NA,TRBV28,CASSSAQTETQYF,TGTGCCAGCAGTTCAGCACAGACAGAGACCCAGTACTTC
TRBJ2-2,13,NA,NA,TRBV19,CASSVQNTGELFF,TGTGCCAGTAGTGTCCAGAACACCGGGGAGCTGTTTTTT
TRBJ2-1,15,NA,NA,TRBV5-1,CASSLAAANSGEQFF,TGCGCCAGCAGCTTGGCCGCGGCGAATTCGGGTGAGCAGTTCTTC
TRBJ2-1,12,NA,NA,TRBV6-5,CASTQGYNEQFF,TGTGCCAGCACACAGGGCTACAATGAGCAGTTCTTC
TRBJ1-4,13,NA,NA,TRBV19,CASSIDRNEKLFF,TGTGCCAGTAGTATAGATCGGAATGAAAAACTGTTTTTT
TRBJ1-4,16,TRBD1,NA,TRBV7-6,CASSLATGTGGEKLFF,TGTGCCAGCAGCTTAGCGACCGGGACAGGGGGTGAAAAACTGTTTTTT
TRBJ2-3,15,NA,NA,TRBV6-1,CASSSPVTSTDTQYF,TGTGCCAGCAGTAGTCCGGTCACTAGCACAGATACGCAGTATTTT
TRBJ1-3,16,TRBD1,NA,TRBV27,CASSSGTGIARNTIYF,TGTGCCAGCAGTTCCGGGACAGGGATCGCTCGAAACACCATATATTTT